This T cell receptor beta chain was profiled in a study of a mutant IDH1 vaccine in newly diagnosed glioma. The V end lost 6 bases, the J end lost 0 bases, and 6 bases lay between the germline ends. The CDR3 contains 13 residues. The germline V gene encodes CDR1 MNHEY and CDR2 SVGAGI. Time point denoted: week 35, safety follow-up. Every single dose of the vaccine, 300 ug of mutant IDH1 20-mer peptide, came with topical imiquimod. The vaccination schedule gave patients eight doses in weeks 1, 3, 5, 7, 11, 15, 19 and 23. This clone was picked up a small number of times. The antigen remains unidentified. Measured with immunoSEQ multiplex PCR; TCRdb has only the in-frame clones, and not every one. The profile shows over 55,000 clones, 81% of them singletons.

This chain connects TRBV6-5 to TRBJ1-5; D remains ambiguous. The receptor comes from a man in his forties with glioma. The sequencing used PBMCs, collected from a glioma patient whose treatment included an IDH1 peptide vaccine. The CDR3 sequence is CASRQNSNQPQHF. In nucleotides, the CDR3 is TGTGCCAGCAGACAGAATAGCAATCAGCCCCAGCATTTT.